The present T cell receptor (beta chain) was sequenced within a study of T cells in Graves' hyperthyroidism and ophthalmopathy. From RNA transcripts, TCR beta CDR3 regions were amplified. HTBI primers were used for first-round RT-PCR of the TCR CDR3. TCRdb re-analysed the multiplex PCR reads in MiXCR, keeping a single row per CDR3 protein. The sample lists roughly 700,000 distinct CDR3 sequences; 14% were seen once. This clonotype was observed many times. The sequenced sample was blood. The TCR originated in a woman younger than 35 with Graves' hyperthyroidism.

CDR3 in amino acids: CSARDLALSSYNEQFF. The CDR3 DNA sequence: TGCAGTGCTAGGGATTTAGCGTTATCATCCTACAATGAGCAGTTCTTC. The chain recombines TRBV20-1 with TRBJ2-1, with D tentatively TRBD2 (5 bases). This CDR3 region has 16 residues. Germline CDR1 DFQATT, CDR2 SNEGSKA (reference sequence). V was shortened by 3 bases and J by 1 base, with 16 bases between the two germline ends.